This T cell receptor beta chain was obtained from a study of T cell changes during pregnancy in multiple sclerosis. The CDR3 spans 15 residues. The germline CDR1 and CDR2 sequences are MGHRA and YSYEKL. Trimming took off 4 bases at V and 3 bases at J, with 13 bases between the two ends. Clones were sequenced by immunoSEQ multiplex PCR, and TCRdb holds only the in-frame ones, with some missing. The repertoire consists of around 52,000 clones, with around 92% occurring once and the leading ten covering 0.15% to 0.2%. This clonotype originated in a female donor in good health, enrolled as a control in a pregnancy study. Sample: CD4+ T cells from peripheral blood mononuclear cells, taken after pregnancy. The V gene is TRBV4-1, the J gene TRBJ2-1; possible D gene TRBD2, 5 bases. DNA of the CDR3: TGCGCCAGCAGCCGAGTGGGAGTGGGCTACAATGAGCAGTTCTTC. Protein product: CASSRVGVGYNEQFF.